This T cell receptor beta chain was profiled in a study of blood T cells in healthy people across ages. Through a sample-barcoded 5' primer and a J-beta primer mix, a second PCR was run for about 7 to 12 cycles. Via MiXCR, TCRdb re-called the 5' RACE reads, giving one row per CDR3 protein. The sample records around 1.5 million distinct CDR3 sequences, roughly a third being singletons. The CDR3 covers 12 residues. Germline CDR1 and CDR2: SQVTM and ANQGSEA. Trimming removed 6 bases from V and 6 bases from J, with 14 bases in between. Study-wide points: Getting older went along with TCR beta diversity per million T cells dropping roughly linearly.

This clonotype has at least ten counts. Its target is unknown. Every participating donor contributed roughly 9.6 milliliters of peripheral blood through a draw. V and J are TRBV29-1 and TRBJ1-2; possible D gene TRBD1, 5 bases. Sequenced sample: blood. The receptor's source is a woman under 40 in good health. The CDR3 spells CSVRDSAHGYTF. CDR3 sequence (DNA): TGCAGCGTAAGGGACTCCGCACATGGCTACACCTTC.